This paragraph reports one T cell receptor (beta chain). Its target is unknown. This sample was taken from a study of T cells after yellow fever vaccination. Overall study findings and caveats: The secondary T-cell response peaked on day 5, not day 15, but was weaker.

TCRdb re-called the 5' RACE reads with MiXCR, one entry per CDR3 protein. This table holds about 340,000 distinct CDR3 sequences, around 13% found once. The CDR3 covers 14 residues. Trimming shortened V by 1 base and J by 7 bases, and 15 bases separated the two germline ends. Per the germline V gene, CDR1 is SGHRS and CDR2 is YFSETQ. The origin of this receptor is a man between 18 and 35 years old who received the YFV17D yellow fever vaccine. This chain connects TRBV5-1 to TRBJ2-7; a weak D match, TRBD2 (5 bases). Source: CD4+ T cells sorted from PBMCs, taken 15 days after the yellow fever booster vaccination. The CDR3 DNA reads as TGCGCCAGCAGCTTGCTAGGGAGTACGGTAGAGCAGTACTTC. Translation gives CASSLLGSTVEQYF.